The 14 T cell receptor beta chains listed next were all sequenced from one sample in a study of identical twins. TCRdb used MiXCR to reprocess the 5' RACE reads, holding one entry per CDR3 protein. The table includes 540,000 or so distinct CDR3 sequences, more than 20% detected once. These data also formed part of another study, on yellow fever vaccine responses in identical twins.

The sample was CD4+ T cells sorted from blood. These receptors were collected from a woman aged 18-29 years in good health.

In this sample, this clonotype turned up a few times. The rearrangement uses TRBV3-1 and TRBJ2-3; D uncertain. CDR3 length: 16 residues. Germline CDR1 and CDR2: LGHDT and YNNKEL (reference sequence). V shed 4 bases and J shed 0 bases, with 14 bases lying between them. The CDR3 protein is CASSPEISLSTDTQYF. The CDR3 coding sequence is TGTGCCAGCAGCCCTGAAATTTCATTGAGCACAGATACGCAGTATTTT.

This clonotype was counted a few times. The chain carries TRBV5-1 and TRBJ2-1; 7 nucleotides match TRBD2. The ends lost 0 bases at V and 4 bases at J; junction bases unmatched: 4. In germline, CDR1 is SGHRS, CDR2 YFSETQ. The CDR3 loop spans 15 amino acids. The CDR3 DNA is TGCGCCAGCAGCTTGGCACTAGCGCTGTACAATGAGCAGTTCTTC. As protein: CASSLALALYNEQFF.

This clonotype was observed a few times. The chain combines TRBV5-1 with TRBJ1-1; D is perhaps TRBD1 (5 bases). V was trimmed by 0 bases and J by 5 bases, leaving 14 bases between them. This CDR3 region has 15 residues. CDR1 SGHRS and CDR2 YFSETQ come from the germline V gene. The chain's CDR3 is CASSLVPGPRTEAFF. The CDR3 bases are TGCGCCAGCAGCTTGGTGCCAGGGCCGAGAACTGAAGCTTTCTTT.

This clonotype was seen only a few times. The chain links TRBV20-1 to TRBJ1-2; tentative D call: TRBD1 (6 bases). Trimming stripped 5 bases from V and 8 bases from J, with 12 bases between. This CDR3 has 11 residues. Germline V gene lookup returns CDR1 DFQATT and CDR2 SNEGSKA (reference sequence). Here the CDR3 DNA reads TGCAGTGCTTTAAGGACAGTGGGCTACACCTTC. Translating it yields CSALRTVGYTF.

This clonotype was found a few times. The chain carries TRBV12-3 or TRBV12-4 and TRBJ2-7; perhaps D is TRBD1 or TRBD2 (5 bases each). V lost 11 bases, J lost 9 bases, and 20 bases lay in between. The CDR3 is 12 residues long. The CDR3 loop reads CAASGDGTGQYF. The CDR3 region has the DNA TGTGCCGCGAGTGGGGACGGAACGGGGCAGTACTTC.

This clonotype was found a few times. CDR3 nucleotide sequence: TGTGCCAGCAGTCCGACTAGCGGGACCGTCTACGAGCAGTACTTC. Translated, it gives CASSPTSGTVYEQYF. This sequence joins TRBV28 and TRBJ2-7; 11 bases agree with TRBD2. Losses at the gene ends were 5 bases for V and 3 bases for J; bases not matched to a gene: 6. Germline values: CDR1 MDHEN, CDR2 SYDVKM. The CDR3 spans 15 residues.

The chain is built from TRBV7-9 and TRBJ2-5; D gene uncertain. This CDR3 is built from 14 residues. Per the germline V gene, CDR1 is SEHNR and CDR2 is FQNEAQ (reference sequence). V was shortened by 1 base and J by 7 bases, with 13 bases between the two germline ends. CDR3 loop: CASSLEWAPGTQYF. The CDR3, as DNA: TGTGCCAGCAGCTTAGAGTGGGCCCCGGGGACCCAGTACTTC.

V and J are TRBV18 and TRBJ2-5; D is unclear. Germline CDR1 reads KGHSH; CDR2 reads LQKENI. There are 14 residues in the CDR3. With 3 bases removed from V and 0 bases from J, the gap between germline ends came to 8 bases. For the CDR3, the DNA is TGTGCCAGCTCACCCCGGGTGTACCAAGAGACCCAGTACTTC. It yields the protein CASSPRVYQETQYF.

This clonotype was seen only a few times. This rearrangement joins TRBV7-2 to TRBJ1-1; 8 bases fit TRBD1. There are 14 residues in the CDR3. The V segment lost 4 bases and the J segment 10 bases; nucleotides outside the gene matches: 11. Germline V gene lookup returns CDR1 SGHTA and CDR2 FQGNSA. The CDR3 here is CASSSRQGSLGAFF. The CDR3 nucleotides are TGTGCCAGCAGCTCCAGACAGGGGAGTTTAGGAGCTTTCTTT.

The rearrangement uses TRBV5-1 and TRBJ2-2, with D unresolved. V was clipped by 6 bases and J by 6 bases, with 18 bases between them. CDR1 SGHRS and CDR2 YFSETQ come from the germline V gene. This CDR3 contains 15 residues. As DNA, the CDR3 is TGCGCCAGCACCATCCCTTCGGTAGCCCCCGGGGAGCTGTTTTTT. It specifies CASTIPSVAPGELFF.

Here the CDR3 DNA reads TGTGCCAGCAGCTTTTTGGCGAGTCAGCAGTTCTTC. As protein: CASSFLASQQFF. The chain is built from TRBV7-2 and TRBJ2-1; D is uncertain. CDR1 and CDR2 from the germline V gene are SGHTA and FQGNSA. This CDR3 spans 12 amino acids. Trimming took 3 bases from V and 11 from J, leaving 11 bases between them.

This clonotype was counted between two and nine times. The chain is built from TRBV27 and TRBJ2-1, with D perhaps matching TRBD1 (5 bases). V lost 5 bases, J lost 5 bases, and 10 bases lay in between. The CDR3 extends over 13 amino acids. Germline V gene data show CDR1 as MNHEY and CDR2 as SMNVEV (reference sequence). Here the CDR3 reads CASSPQGNNEQFF. The CDR3 bases are TGTGCCAGCAGTCCGCAGGGTAACAATGAGCAGTTCTTC.

There are a few counts of this clonotype. The CDR3 loop reads CATSKGGHYGYTF. The CDR3, as DNA: TGTGCCACCAGCAAAGGGGGCCACTATGGCTACACCTTC. The chain has TRBV15 and TRBJ1-2; 7 nucleotides line up with TRBD1. There are 13 residues in the CDR3. CDR1 is LNHNV and CDR2 is YYDKDF in the germline V gene (reference sequence). V was clipped by 4 bases and J by 3 bases; unmatched bases: 2.

This chain joins TRBV4-1 and TRBJ2-1, with a possible D match to TRBD2 (5 bases). The germline gives CDR1 MGHRA, CDR2 YSYEKL. The V end lost 5 bases, the J end lost 1 base, and 21 bases lay between the germline ends. CDR3 length equals 18 residues. This CDR3 is CASSNREGEVRSYNEQFF. The DNA for the CDR3 is TGCGCCAGCAGCAACCGGGAAGGAGAGGTTCGTTCCTACAATGAGCAGTTCTTC.